The 3 T cell receptor beta chains below come from one sample, sequenced in a study of blood T cells in healthy people across ages. It was with a sample-barcoded 5' primer and a J-beta primer mix that a second PCR of roughly 7 to 12 cycles was run. In TCRdb, the 5' RACE reads were re-called with MiXCR into one record per CDR3 protein. The data show roughly 790,000 distinct CDR3 sequences, with approximately 43% seen just once and 20% to 25% held by the top ten. The material sequenced was blood. The source is a woman aged 55-70 years in good health.

This clonotype was picked up a small number of times. The chain recombines TRBV27 with TRBJ1-2; D gene unclear. CDR1 is MNHEY and CDR2 is SMNVEV in the germline V gene (reference sequence). The CDR3 is 11 amino acids. Trimming pared 5 bases from V and 6 bases from J, leaving 7 bases between. CDR3 region: CASSPRDGYTF. CDR3 coding DNA: TGTGCCAGCAGTCCCCGGGATGGCTACACCTTC.

The CDR3 protein is CASSPLSDYGYTF. The CDR3 DNA follows: TGTGCCAGCAGCCCTCTTTCAGACTATGGCTACACCTTC. The chain employs TRBV11-2 and TRBJ1-2; D gene unclear. Deletions cut 5 bases from V and 3 bases from J, with 10 bases between. CDR1 and CDR2 from the germline V gene are SGHAT and FQNNGV. CDR3 length: 13 amino acids.

This clonotype was counted a few times. A junction end diverges from the germline sequence, so it may reflect a read error. V usage is TRBV20-1 and J usage is TRBJ2-1; D assignment may be TRBD1 or TRBD2 (5 bases each). This CDR3 is built from 14 residues. The germline V gene encodes CDR1 DFQATT and CDR2 SNEGSKA (reference sequence). The CDR3 protein is CSAREKGPYNEQFF. CDR3 nucleotide sequence: TGCAGTGCAAGAGAGAAGGGACCTTACAATGAGCAGTTCTTC.